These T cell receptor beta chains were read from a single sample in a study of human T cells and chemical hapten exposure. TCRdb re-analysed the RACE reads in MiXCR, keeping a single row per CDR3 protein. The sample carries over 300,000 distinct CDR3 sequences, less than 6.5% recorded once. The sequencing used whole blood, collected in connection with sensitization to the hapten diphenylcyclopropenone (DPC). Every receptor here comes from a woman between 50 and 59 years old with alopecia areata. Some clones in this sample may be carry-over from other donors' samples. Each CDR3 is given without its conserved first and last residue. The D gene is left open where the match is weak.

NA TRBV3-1 ASSPPRRGENYNEQF
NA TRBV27 ASRAWSSGANVLT
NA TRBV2 ASNQGDTEAF
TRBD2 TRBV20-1 SARAVAGLKEQF
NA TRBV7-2 ASSSRKKTLTDTQY
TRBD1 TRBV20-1 SAREGRGNSPLH
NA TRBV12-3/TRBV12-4 ASSPPKFYGYT
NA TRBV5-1 ASSRTEEASPLH
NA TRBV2 ASSVSRSTGELF
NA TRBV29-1 SVLSGEQY
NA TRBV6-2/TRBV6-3 ASSEDSPVRTQY
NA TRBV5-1 ASSLGSTGSEEQY
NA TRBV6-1 ASSPAPPDLVRHNEKLF
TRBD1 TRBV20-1 SAPGTGVNEQY
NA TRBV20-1 SAREDRNTGELF
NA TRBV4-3 ASSSGQRGGYT
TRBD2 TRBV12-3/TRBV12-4 ASSPSGRAREEQF
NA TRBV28 ASSLIQENTGELF